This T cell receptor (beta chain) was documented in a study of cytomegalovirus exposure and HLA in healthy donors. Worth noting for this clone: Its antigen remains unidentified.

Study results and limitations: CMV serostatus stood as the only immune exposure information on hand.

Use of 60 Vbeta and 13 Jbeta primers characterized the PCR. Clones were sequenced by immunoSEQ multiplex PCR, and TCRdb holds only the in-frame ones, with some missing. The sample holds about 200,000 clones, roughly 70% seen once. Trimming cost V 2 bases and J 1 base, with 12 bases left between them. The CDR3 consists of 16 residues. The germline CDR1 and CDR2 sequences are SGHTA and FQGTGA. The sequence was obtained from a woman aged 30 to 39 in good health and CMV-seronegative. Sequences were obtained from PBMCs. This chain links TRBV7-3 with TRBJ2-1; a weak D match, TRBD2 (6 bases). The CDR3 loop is CASSLGVSGSYNEQFF. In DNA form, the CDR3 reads TGTGCCAGCAGCTTAGGGGTTAGCGGATCCTACAATGAGCAGTTCTTC.